Listed below are T cell receptor beta chains from one sample, sequenced in a study of T cell responses to AZD1222 COVID-19 vaccine. Produced via immunoSEQ multiplex PCR; TCRdb's table is partial and in-frame only. The specimen's table records about 140,000 clones. The sequencing sample was made of peripheral blood. Receptors originate from an adult in good health. Both conserved end residues are part of each CDR3. The order of the fields is CDR3 protein, CDR3 DNA, J gene, D gene, V gene. D genes are given only for firm matches.

CDR3: CASSPRFTGGYEQFF
DNA: TGTGCCAGCAGCCCCCGTTTTACCGGGGGCTATGAGCAGTTCTTC
J: TRBJ2-1
D: -
V: TRBV7-9

CDR3: CASSRSESAEAFF
DNA: TGTGCCAGCAGCCGATCCGAGAGCGCTGAAGCTTTCTTT
J: TRBJ1-1
D: -
V: TRBV7-7

CDR3: CASSLEPGNGYTF
DNA: TGTGCCAGCAGCTTAGAACCAGGGAATGGCTACACCTTC
J: TRBJ1-2
D: -
V: TRBV7-2

CDR3: CASTPSRDRVSGELFF
DNA: TGTGCCAGTACCCCCTCCCGGGACAGGGTATCCGGGGAGCTGTTTTTT
J: TRBJ2-2
D: TRBD1
V: TRBV19

CDR3: CASSSPGDSSGNTIYF
DNA: TGTGCCAGCAGTTCGCCGGGGGACAGCTCTGGAAACACCATATATTTT
J: TRBJ1-3
D: TRBD1
V: TRBV28

CDR3: CSAPGGGYTF
DNA: TGCAGTGCCCCAGGTGGTGGCTACACCTTC
J: TRBJ1-2
D: -
V: TRBV20-1

CDR3: CSASRRSDRKYF
DNA: TGCAGTGCTAGTAGGCGGTCGGACAGGAAGTACTTC
J: TRBJ2-7
D: TRBD1
V: TRBV20-1

CDR3: CSAGLAGGQETQYF
DNA: TGCAGCGCCGGACTAGCGGGGGGACAAGAGACCCAGTACTTC
J: TRBJ2-5
D: TRBD2
V: TRBV29-1

CDR3: CASSYLGQGGQPQHF
DNA: TGTGCCAGCAGTTATCTCGGACAGGGCGGGCAGCCCCAGCATTTT
J: TRBJ1-5
D: TRBD1
V: TRBV6-6

CDR3: CASSPGQRLEKLFF
DNA: TGCGCCAGCAGCCCAGGACAGCGCCTTGAAAAACTGTTTTTT
J: TRBJ1-4
D: -
V: TRBV4-1

CDR3: CASSSQSYEQYF
DNA: TGTGCCAGCAGCTCGCAGAGCTACGAGCAGTACTTC
J: TRBJ2-7
D: -
V: TRBV11-3

CDR3: CASSQEGVADTQYF
DNA: TGCGCCAGCAGCCAGGAGGGGGTTGCAGATACGCAGTATTTT
J: TRBJ2-3
D: -
V: TRBV5-1

CDR3: CASSEQKNTEAFF
DNA: TGTGCCAGCAGTGAACAGAAAAACACTGAAGCTTTCTTT
J: TRBJ1-1
D: -
V: TRBV6-1

CDR3: CASSLFGPSGNTIYF
DNA: TGTGCCAGCAGCTTATTTGGCCCCTCTGGAAACACCATATATTTT
J: TRBJ1-3
D: -
V: TRBV7-2

CDR3: CASSPFDGKETQYF
DNA: TGTGCCAGCTCACCATTCGACGGGAAAGAGACCCAGTACTTC
J: TRBJ2-5
D: -
V: TRBV18

CDR3: CASSQVPLGAIYF
DNA: TGTGCCAGCAGCCAAGTTCCACTCGGGGCCATATATTTT
J: TRBJ1-3
D: -
V: TRBV3-1/TRBV3-2

CDR3: CASSSGLAVYEQYF
DNA: TGTGCCAGCAGCTCCGGACTAGCGGTGTACGAGCAGTACTTC
J: TRBJ2-7
D: TRBD2
V: TRBV5-4

CDR3: CASRNREGSYEQYF
DNA: TGTGCCAGCAGGAACAGGGAAGGCTCCTACGAGCAGTACTTC
J: TRBJ2-7
D: -
V: TRBV28

CDR3: CASSEFSYNEQFF
DNA: TGTGCCAGCAGTGAATTTTCCTACAATGAGCAGTTCTTC
J: TRBJ2-1
D: -
V: TRBV2

CDR3: CASSLAGGNYEQYF
DNA: TGTGCCAGCAGCTTAGCGGGGGGTAACTACGAGCAGTACTTC
J: TRBJ2-7
D: -
V: TRBV7-8

CDR3: CASSPRTGIYSNQPQHF
DNA: TGTGCCAGTAGTCCCCGGACTGGCATTTATAGCAATCAGCCCCAGCATTTT
J: TRBJ1-5
D: -
V: TRBV19

CDR3: CASSLGQGLYEQYF
DNA: TGTGCCAGCAGCTTGGGACAGGGACTCTACGAGCAGTACTTC
J: TRBJ2-7
D: TRBD1
V: TRBV7-9

CDR3: CASSLEVSLSTGELFF
DNA: TGTGCCAGCAGCTTAGAGGTTAGCTTGAGCACCGGGGAGCTGTTTTTT
J: TRBJ2-2
D: -
V: TRBV7-2

CDR3: CASSQGQASGNTIYF
DNA: TGTGCCAGCAGCCAAGGACAAGCCTCTGGAAACACCATATATTTT
J: TRBJ1-3
D: -
V: TRBV7-9

CDR3: CASSSTGNYGYTF
DNA: TGTGCCAGCAGCTCGACAGGGAACTATGGCTACACCTTC
J: TRBJ1-2
D: TRBD1
V: TRBV5-6

CDR3: CAWSSSEQFF
DNA: TGTGCCTGGAGCTCGAGTGAGCAGTTCTTC
J: TRBJ2-1
D: -
V: TRBV30

CDR3: CASSLTGTGSNQPQHF
DNA: TGCGCCAGCAGCTTGACCGGGACAGGGAGCAATCAGCCCCAGCATTTT
J: TRBJ1-5
D: TRBD1
V: TRBV5-1

CDR3: CASSQRPGRTGGMNTEAFF
DNA: TGTGCCAGCAGCCAAAGACCTGGCCGGACAGGGGGAATGAACACTGAAGCTTTCTTT
J: TRBJ1-1
D: TRBD1
V: TRBV14

CDR3: CASSLVRGGQGAMREQYF
DNA: TGTGCCAGCAGCTTAGTGAGAGGGGGACAGGGGGCAATGCGGGAGCAGTACTTC
J: TRBJ2-7
D: TRBD1
V: TRBV11-2

CDR3: CASSLAGGTNTGELFF
DNA: TGCGCCAGCTCCCTAGCGGGGGGCACGAACACCGGGGAGCTGTTTTTT
J: TRBJ2-2
D: TRBD2
V: TRBV5-1

CDR3: CASSGTGVYEQYF
DNA: TGTGCCAGTAGTGGAACAGGGGTGTACGAGCAGTACTTC
J: TRBJ2-7
D: TRBD1
V: TRBV19

CDR3: CASSPGQGLIGSPLHF
DNA: TGTGCCAGCAGCCCCGGACAGGGTTTGATAGGATCACCCCTCCACTTT
J: TRBJ1-6
D: TRBD1
V: TRBV9

CDR3: CASSSTGGGGTEAFF
DNA: TGTGCCAGCAGCTCGACAGGGGGCGGTGGGACTGAAGCTTTCTTT
J: TRBJ1-1
D: TRBD1
V: TRBV7-8

CDR3: CASSRTGSNQPQHF
DNA: TGTGCCAGCAGCCGGACAGGATCAAATCAGCCCCAGCATTTT
J: TRBJ1-5
D: TRBD1
V: TRBV11-2

CDR3: CASSRDSNNSPLHF
DNA: TGTGCCAGCTCAAGGGACAGCAATAATTCACCCCTCCACTTT
J: TRBJ1-6
D: TRBD1
V: TRBV18

CDR3: CASSFGQGTSYGYTF
DNA: TGTGCCAGTAGTTTCGGACAGGGAACTAGCTATGGCTACACCTTC
J: TRBJ1-2
D: TRBD1
V: TRBV19

CDR3: CASSRGGTGEQFF
DNA: TGTGCCAGCTCGCGGGGGGGCACGGGTGAGCAGTTCTTC
J: TRBJ2-1
D: TRBD2
V: TRBV18

CDR3: CASGESRREKLFF
DNA: TGTGCCAGTGGGGAGAGTCGAAGGGAAAAACTGTTTTTT
J: TRBJ1-4
D: -
V: TRBV5-6